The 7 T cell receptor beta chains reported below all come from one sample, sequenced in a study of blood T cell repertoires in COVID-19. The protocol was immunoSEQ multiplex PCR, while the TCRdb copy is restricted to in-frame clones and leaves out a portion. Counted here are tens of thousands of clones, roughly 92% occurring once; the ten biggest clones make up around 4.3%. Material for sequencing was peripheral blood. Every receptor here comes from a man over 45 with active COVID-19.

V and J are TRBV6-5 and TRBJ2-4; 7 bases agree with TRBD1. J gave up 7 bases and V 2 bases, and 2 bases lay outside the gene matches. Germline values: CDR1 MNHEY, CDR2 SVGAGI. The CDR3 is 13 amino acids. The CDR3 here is CASSYQQGNIQYF. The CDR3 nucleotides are TGTGCCAGCAGTTACCAACAGGGGAACATTCAGTACTTC.

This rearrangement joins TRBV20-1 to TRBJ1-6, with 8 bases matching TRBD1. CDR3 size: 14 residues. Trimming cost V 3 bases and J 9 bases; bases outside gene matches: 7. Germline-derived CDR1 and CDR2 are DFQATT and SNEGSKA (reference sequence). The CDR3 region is CSASTGGSASPLHF. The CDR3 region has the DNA TGCAGTGCTAGTACAGGGGGTTCAGCTTCACCCCTCCACTTT.

The CDR3 coding sequence is TGTGCCAGCGGCGACAGGGATCTCGGAAACACCATATATTTT. Its protein product is CASGDRDLGNTIYF. The chain joins TRBV3-1 (or the pseudogene TRBV3-2) to TRBJ1-3; 7 bases agree with TRBD1. Germline CDR1 is LGHDT and CDR2 is YNNKEL (reference sequence). Trimming cost V 8 bases and J 4 bases; bases outside gene matches: 8. The CDR3 runs 14 residues.

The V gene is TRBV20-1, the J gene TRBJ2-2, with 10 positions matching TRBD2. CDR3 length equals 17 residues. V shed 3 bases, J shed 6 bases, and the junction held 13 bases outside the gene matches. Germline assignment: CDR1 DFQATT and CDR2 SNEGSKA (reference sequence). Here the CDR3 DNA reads TGCAGTGCTAGTGCCCAACTAGCGGGGACCGGGGCCGGGGAGCTGTTTTTT. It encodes CSASAQLAGTGAGELFF.

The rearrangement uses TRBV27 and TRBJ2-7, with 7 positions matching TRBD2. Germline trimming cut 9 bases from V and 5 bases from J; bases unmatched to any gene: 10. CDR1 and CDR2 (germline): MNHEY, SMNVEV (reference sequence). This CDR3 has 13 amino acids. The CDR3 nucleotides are TGTGCCAGTACATCGGGAGGAGGCCACGAGCAGTACTTC. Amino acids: CASTSGGGHEQYF.

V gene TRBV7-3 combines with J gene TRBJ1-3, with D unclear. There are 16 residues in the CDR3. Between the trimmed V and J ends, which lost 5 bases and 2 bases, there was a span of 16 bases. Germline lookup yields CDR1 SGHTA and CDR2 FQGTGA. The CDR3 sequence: CASSPTGDLAGNTIYF. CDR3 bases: TGTGCCAGCAGCCCGACCGGTGACTTGGCTGGAAACACCATATATTTT. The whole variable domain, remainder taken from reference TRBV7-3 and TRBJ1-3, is GAGVSQTPSNKVTEKGKYVELRCDPISGHTALYWYRQSLGQGPEFLIYFQGTGAADDSGLPNDRFFAVRPEGSVSTLKIQRTERGDSAVYLCASSPTGDLAGNTIYFGEGSWLTVV.

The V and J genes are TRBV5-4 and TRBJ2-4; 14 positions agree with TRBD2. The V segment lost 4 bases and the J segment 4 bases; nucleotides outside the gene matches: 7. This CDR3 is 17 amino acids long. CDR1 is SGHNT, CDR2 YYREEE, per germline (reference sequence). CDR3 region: CASSPGTSGSGKNIQYF. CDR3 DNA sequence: TGTGCCAGCAGCCCGGGGACTAGCGGGAGCGGGAAAAACATTCAGTACTTC.